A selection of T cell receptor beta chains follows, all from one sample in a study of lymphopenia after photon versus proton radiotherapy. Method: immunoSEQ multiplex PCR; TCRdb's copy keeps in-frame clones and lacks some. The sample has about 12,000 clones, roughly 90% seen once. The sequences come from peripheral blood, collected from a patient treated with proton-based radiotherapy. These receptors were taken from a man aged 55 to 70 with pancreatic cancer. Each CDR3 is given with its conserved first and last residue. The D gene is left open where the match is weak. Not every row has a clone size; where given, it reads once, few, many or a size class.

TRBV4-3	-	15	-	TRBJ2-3	TGCGCCAGCAGCGTAGCTGTATTAGGAACAGATACGCAGTATTTT	CASSVAVLGTDTQYF
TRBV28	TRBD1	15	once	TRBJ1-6	TGTGCCAGCACAACCGGGACAGGGGTTAATTCACCCCTCCACTTT	CASTTGTGVNSPLHF
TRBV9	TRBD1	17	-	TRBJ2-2	TGTGCCAGCAGCGTAGGGGGACAGGGGGCCGGCACCGGGGAGCTGTTTTTT	CASSVGGQGAGTGELFF
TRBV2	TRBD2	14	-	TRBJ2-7	TGTGCCAGCAGTCAACCGGGACTAGCCTACGAGCAGTACTTC	CASSQPGLAYEQYF
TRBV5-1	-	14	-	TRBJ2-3	TGCGCCAGCAGCTTGGGACAAGTCACAGATACGCAGTATTTT	CASSLGQVTDTQYF
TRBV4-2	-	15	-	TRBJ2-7	TGTGCCAGCAGCCCCCGATGGACTAACACCTACGAGCAGTACTTC	CASSPRWTNTYEQYF
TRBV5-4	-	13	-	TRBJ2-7	TGTGCCAGCAGCTTGGGGACCTTTTACGAGCAGTACTTC	CASSLGTFYEQYF
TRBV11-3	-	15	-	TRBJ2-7	TGTGCCAGCAGCTTAGGGGGAGTCCTCTCAAACGAGCAGTACTTC	CASSLGGVLSNEQYF
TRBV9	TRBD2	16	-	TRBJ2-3	TGTGCCAGCAGCCTAATCGGGACTAGCGGCACAGATACGCAGTATTTT	CASSLIGTSGTDTQYF
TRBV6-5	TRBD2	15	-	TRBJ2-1	TGTGCCAGCACCGACGGGACTAGCGAGAACAATGAGCAGTTCTTC	CASTDGTSENNEQFF
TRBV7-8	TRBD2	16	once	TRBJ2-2	TGTGCCAGCAGCGGACTAGCGGGAGGTGGCACCGGGGAGCTGTTTTTT	CASSGLAGGGTGELFF
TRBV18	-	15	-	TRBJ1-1	TGTGCCAGCTCACCAAACAGCTGGGGAAACACTGAAGCTTTCTTT	CASSPNSWGNTEAFF
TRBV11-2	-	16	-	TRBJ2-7	TGTGCCAGCAGCCCCAGGTGGGGCAGGGGCTCGGGCGAGCAGTACTTC	CASSPRWGRGSGEQYF
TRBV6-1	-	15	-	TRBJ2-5	TGTGCCAGCAGTGAACTAGCCACAGCGCGGGAGACCCAGTACTTC	CASSELATARETQYF
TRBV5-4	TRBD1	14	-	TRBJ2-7	TGTGCCATTTCGATGAGACAGGGGGCTTACGAGCAGTACTTC	CAISMRQGAYEQYF
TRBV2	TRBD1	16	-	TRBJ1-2	TGTGCCAGCAGTGAAGCGCGGCAGGGGGTCCCCCTTGGCTACACCTTC	CASSEARQGVPLGYTF
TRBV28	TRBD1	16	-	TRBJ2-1	TGTGCCAGCAGTATATCCGTTCCGGGACAGGGTGATGAGCAGTTCTTC	CASSISVPGQGDEQFF
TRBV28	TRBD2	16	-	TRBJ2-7	TGTGCCACCAAACCGGGACTAGCGGACCGAGCCTACGAGCAGTACTTC	CATKPGLADRAYEQYF
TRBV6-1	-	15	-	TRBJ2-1	TGTGCCAGCAGTGAAGGGAGGTTCGGGGACAATGAGCAGTTCTTC	CASSEGRFGDNEQFF
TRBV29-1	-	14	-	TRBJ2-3	TGCAGCGTGCGGCTGGACGGGGCCACAGATACGCAGTATTTT	CSVRLDGATDTQYF
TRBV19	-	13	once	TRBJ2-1	TGTGCCAGTAGTTCCCCCCTTGCTGGGGAGCAGTTCTTC	CASSSPLAGEQFF
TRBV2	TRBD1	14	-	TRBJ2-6	TGTGCCAGCAAGACAGGGTCTGGGGCCAACGTCCTGACTTTC	CASKTGSGANVLTF
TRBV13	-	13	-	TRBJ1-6	TGTGCCAGCACTCAGGGTGGTTTGGGACCCCTCCACTTT	CASTQGGLGPLHF
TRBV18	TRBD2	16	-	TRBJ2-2	TGTGCCAGCTCACCATCTAGCGGGAGTATAACCGGGGAGCTGTTTTTT	CASSPSSGSITGELFF
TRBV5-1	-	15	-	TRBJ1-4	TGCGCCAGCAGCCCGACAGACTCTCGGGGTGAAAAACTGTTTTTT	CASSPTDSRGEKLFF
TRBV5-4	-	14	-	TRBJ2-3	TGTGCCAGCAGCTTGGACTCGAGCACAGATACGCAGTATTTT	CASSLDSSTDTQYF
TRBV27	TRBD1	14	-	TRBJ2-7	TGTGCCAGCAGGTCCCGGGACAGGACCTACGAGCAGTACTTC	CASRSRDRTYEQYF
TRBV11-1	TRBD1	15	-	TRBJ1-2	TGTGCCAGCAGCTCTACGGGACAGATAACAAGGGGCTACACCTTC	CASSSTGQITRGYTF
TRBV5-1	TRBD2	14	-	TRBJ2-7	TGCGCCAGCAGCTTCCTAGCGGGAGCCTACGAGCAGTACTTC	CASSFLAGAYEQYF
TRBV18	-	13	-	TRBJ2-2	TGTGCCAGCTCACCACCTTCCACCGGGGAGCTGTTTTTT	CASSPPSTGELFF
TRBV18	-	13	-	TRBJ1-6	TGTGCCAGCTCACCCGTCGATAATTCACCCCTCCACTTT	CASSPVDNSPLHF
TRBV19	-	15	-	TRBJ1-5	TGTGCCAGTAGTATGGGGGGACCGGGCAATCAGCCCCAGCATTTT	CASSMGGPGNQPQHF
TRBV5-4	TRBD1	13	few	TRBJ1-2	TGTGCCAGCAGCTTAGACAGGGTGTATGGCTACACCTTC	CASSLDRVYGYTF
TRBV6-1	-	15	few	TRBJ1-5	TGTGCCAGCAGTCAAGATACAAGGGGAAATCAGCCCCAGCATTTT	CASSQDTRGNQPQHF
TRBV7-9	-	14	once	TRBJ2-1	TGTGCCAGCAGCTTGCTTAGCGGAGACAATGAGCAGTTCTTC	CASSLLSGDNEQFF
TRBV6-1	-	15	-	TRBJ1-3	TGTGCCAGCAGTGAGGGACAAATTACTGGAAACACCATATATTTT	CASSEGQITGNTIYF